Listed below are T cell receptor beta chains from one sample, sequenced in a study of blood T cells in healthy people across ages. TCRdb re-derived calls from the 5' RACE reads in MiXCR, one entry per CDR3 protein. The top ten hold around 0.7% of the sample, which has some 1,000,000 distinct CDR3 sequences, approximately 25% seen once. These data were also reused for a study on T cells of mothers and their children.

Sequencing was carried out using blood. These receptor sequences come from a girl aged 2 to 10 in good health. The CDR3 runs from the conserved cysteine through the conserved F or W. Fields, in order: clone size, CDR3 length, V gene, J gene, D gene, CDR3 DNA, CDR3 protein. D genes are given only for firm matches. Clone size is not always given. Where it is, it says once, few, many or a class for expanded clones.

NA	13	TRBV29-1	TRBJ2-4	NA	TGCAGCGTTGAGGAAATAGCCAAAAACATTCAGTACTTC	CSVEEIAKNIQYF
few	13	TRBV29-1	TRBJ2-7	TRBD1	TGCAGCGTTGCTCTAGACAGGGGCTACGAGCAGTACTTC	CSVALDRGYEQYF
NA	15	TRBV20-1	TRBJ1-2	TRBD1	TGCAGTGCTACCCAGGGGGGCCCAGAAGACTATGGCTACACCTTC	CSATQGGPEDYGYTF
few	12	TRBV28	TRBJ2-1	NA	TGTGCCACCGCCTTCGGATACAATGAGCAGTTCTTC	CATAFGYNEQFF
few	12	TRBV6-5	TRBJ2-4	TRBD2	TGTGCCAGCAGTGCGACTAGCGGGCCAAAGTACTTC	CASSATSGPKYF
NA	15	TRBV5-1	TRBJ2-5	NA	TGCGCCAGCAGCTCCCCCGGGACCGACAAAGAGACCCAGTACTTC	CASSSPGTDKETQYF
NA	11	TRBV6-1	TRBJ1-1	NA	TGTGCCAGCGGATGGAACACTGAAGCTTTCTTT	CASGWNTEAFF
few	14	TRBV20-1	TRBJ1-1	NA	TGCAGTGCTAGAAGAGGACAGAAGAACACTGAAGCTTTCTTT	CSARRGQKNTEAFF
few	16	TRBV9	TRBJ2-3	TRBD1	TGTGCCAGCAGCGCAGCCGGGACAGCAATTGCAGATACGCAGTATTTT	CASSAAGTAIADTQYF
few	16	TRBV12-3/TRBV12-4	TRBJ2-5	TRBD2	TGTGCCAGCAGTTTAGGAGCGGGAGGGACTATTGAGACCCAGTACTTC	CASSLGAGGTIETQYF
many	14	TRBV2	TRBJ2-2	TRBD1	TGTGCCAGCAGTGTTGGACAGGGGAGCGGGGAGCTGTTTTTT	CASSVGQGSGELFF
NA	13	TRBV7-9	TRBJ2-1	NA	TGTGCCAGCAGCACAAGGGCTGACAATGAGCAGTTCTTC	CASSTRADNEQFF
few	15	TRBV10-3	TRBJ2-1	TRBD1	TGTGCCATCAGTCGACAGGGAAACAGTTGGAATGAGCAGTTCTTC	CAISRQGNSWNEQFF
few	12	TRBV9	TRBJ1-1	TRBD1	TGTGCCAGCAGCGTAGGGACAGGGGTGGCTTTCTTT	CASSVGTGVAFF
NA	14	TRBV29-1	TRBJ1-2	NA	TGCAGCGTTGAAGAAAGGGTATCTACCTATGGCTACACCTTC	CSVEERVSTYGYTF
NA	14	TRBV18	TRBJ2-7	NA	TGTGCCAGCTCACCACCGGTGGAACACTACGAGCAGTACTTC	CASSPPVEHYEQYF
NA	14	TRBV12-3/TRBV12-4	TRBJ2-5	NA	TGTGCCAGCAGTTGGGTAGGGGAGAGAGAGACCCAGTACTTC	CASSWVGERETQYF
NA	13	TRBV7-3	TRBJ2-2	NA	TGTGCCAGCAGGCCCCGTGGTGCCGGGGAGCTGTTTTTT	CASRPRGAGELFF
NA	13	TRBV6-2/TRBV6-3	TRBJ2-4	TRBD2	TGTGCCAGCAGTTCAGGGAGGGAAAACATTCAGTACTTC	CASSSGRENIQYF
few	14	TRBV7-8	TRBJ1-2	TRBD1	TGTGCCAGCACTCCCGGGACAGGGGTGGGTGGCTACACCTTC	CASTPGTGVGGYTF
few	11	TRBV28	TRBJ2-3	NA	TGTGCCAGCAGTCCAAGAATTACGCAGTATTTT	CASSPRITQYF
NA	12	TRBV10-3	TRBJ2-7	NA	TGTGCCATCAGTGAGTCGGGTTACGAGCAGTACTTC	CAISESGYEQYF
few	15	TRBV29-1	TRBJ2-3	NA	TGCAGCGTTGTTAGGGAGACCTCTAGCACAGATACGCAGTATTTT	CSVVRETSSTDTQYF
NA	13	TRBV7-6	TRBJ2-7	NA	TGTGCCAGCAGCTCCATGACAGGCGGCGAGCAGTACTTC	CASSSMTGGEQYF
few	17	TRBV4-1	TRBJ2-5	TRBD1	TGCGCCAGCAGCCAAGGACAGGGGGCGAGATTGGGGGAGACCCAGTACTTC	CASSQGQGARLGETQYF
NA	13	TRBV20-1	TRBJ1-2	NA	TGCAGTGCCCCCTCGGGGGGGTTGGGAGGCTACACCTTC	CSAPSGGLGGYTF
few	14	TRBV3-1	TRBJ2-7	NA	TGTGCCAGCAGCCCTCGGACAGCCCAGGGAGGGCAGTACTTC	CASSPRTAQGGQYF
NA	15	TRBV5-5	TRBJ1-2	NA	TGTGCCAGCAGCTTTAGGTCAGACCCTCCTTATGGCTACACCTTC	CASSFRSDPPYGYTF
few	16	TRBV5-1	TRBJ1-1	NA	TGCGCCAGCAGCTTCAGGGTGGAGGGGGGTAACACTGAAGCTTTCTTT	CASSFRVEGGNTEAFF
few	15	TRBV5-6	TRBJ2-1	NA	TGTGCCAGCAGCCTGGAACTAGCAACCTACAATGAGCAGTTCTTC	CASSLELATYNEQFF
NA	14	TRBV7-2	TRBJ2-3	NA	TGTGCCAGCAGCCTTGAGGTGGCAGCAGATACGCAGTATTTT	CASSLEVAADTQYF
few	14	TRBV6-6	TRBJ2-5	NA	TGTGCCAGCAGTTACAGTAGGGGCTCCCTTGGCCAGTACTTC	CASSYSRGSLGQYF
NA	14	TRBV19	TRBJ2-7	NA	TGTGCCAGTAGTATTGGGCAGATTCCCTACGAGCAGTACTTC	CASSIGQIPYEQYF
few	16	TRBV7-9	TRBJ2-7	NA	TGTGCCAGCAGCTTATCCACAACGGGACTCTCTTACGAGCAGTACTTC	CASSLSTTGLSYEQYF
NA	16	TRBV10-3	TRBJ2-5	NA	TGTGCCATCAGTGACCTAGAGGGAGGGACACGAGAGACCCAGTACTTC	CAISDLEGGTRETQYF
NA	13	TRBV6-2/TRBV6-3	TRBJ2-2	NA	TGTGCCAGCGGAGCCGACTACTACGGGGAGCTGTTTTTT	CASGADYYGELFF
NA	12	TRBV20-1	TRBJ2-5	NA	TGCAGTGCTAGAGGAATTGCGGAGACCCAGTACTTC	CSARGIAETQYF
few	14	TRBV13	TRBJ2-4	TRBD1	TGTGCCAGCAGCCCCCGGACAGGGGAAGGCATTCAGTACTTC	CASSPRTGEGIQYF
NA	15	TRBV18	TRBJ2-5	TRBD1	TGTGCCAGCTCACCACGTTCAGGGGGCGAAGAGACCCAGTACTTC	CASSPRSGGEETQYF